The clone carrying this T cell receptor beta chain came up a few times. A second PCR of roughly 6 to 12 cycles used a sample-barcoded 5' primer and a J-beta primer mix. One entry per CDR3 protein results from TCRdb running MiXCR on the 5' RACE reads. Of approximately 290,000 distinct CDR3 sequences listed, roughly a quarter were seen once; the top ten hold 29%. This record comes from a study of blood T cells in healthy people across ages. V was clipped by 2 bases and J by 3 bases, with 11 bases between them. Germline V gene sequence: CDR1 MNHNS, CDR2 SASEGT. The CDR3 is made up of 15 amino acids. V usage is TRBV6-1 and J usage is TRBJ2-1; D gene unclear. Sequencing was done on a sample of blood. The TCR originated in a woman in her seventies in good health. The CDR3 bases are TGTGCCAGCAGTGAATTCACCAGGATCTACAATGAGCAGTTCTTC. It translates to CASSEFTRIYNEQFF.